This T cell receptor beta chain appears in the sequencing data of a study of cytomegalovirus exposure and HLA in healthy donors. PCR involved 60 Vbeta and 13 Jbeta primers. The method was immunoSEQ multiplex PCR; TCRdb's version includes in-frame clones alone and lacks a portion of them. This table holds about 140,000 clones, roughly 66% found once. Study-level results: Among CMV-associated TCR beta chains, most appeared HLA-restricted in a later analysis.

This clone was observed once. Its antigen is still unknown. Sample: PBMCs. The receptor was isolated from a woman aged 55 to 70 in good health and CMV-seronegative.

The CDR3 loop is CASSRGPSSTDTQYF. The CDR3, as DNA: TGTGCCAGTAGTCGCGGTCCCTCTAGCACAGATACGCAGTATTTT. J is TRBJ2-3 and V is TRBV19; D is ambiguous. The germline V gene encodes CDR1 LNHDA and CDR2 SQIVND (reference sequence). V lost 5 bases and J 0 bases, leaving 12 bases between the germline ends. This CDR3 is built from 15 residues.